The entry below gives a single TCR beta chain sequence along with its context. This sample is drawn from a study of OX40 agonist ivuxolimab in advanced cancers. Using immunoSEQ multiplex PCR, the repertoire was profiled, and TCRdb retains in-frame clones only, with some absent. This table has about 69,000 clones, roughly 83% appearing once. This CDR3 is built from 17 residues. Trimming shortened V by 3 bases and J by 5 bases, and 20 bases separated the two germline ends. Germline CDR1 reads KGHSH; CDR2 reads LQKENI. This specimen consisted of CD4+ or CD8+ T cells sorted from blood, obtained in a trial of the OX40 agonist ivuxolimab. The chain is built from TRBV18 and TRBJ2-1; D might be TRBD2 (6 bases). This receptor was obtained from an adult with an advanced solid tumor such as melanoma, head and neck, liver or kidney cancer. The CDR3 nucleotides read TGTGCCAGCTCACCGTTAAATCCGGGAGAAGGAAACAATGAGCAGTTCTTC. It is translated as CASSPLNPGEGNNEQFF. Drawing the rest from reference TRBV18 and TRBJ2-1, the complete variable domain is NAGVMQNPRHLVRRRGQEARLRCSPMKGHSHVYWYRQLPEEGLKFMVYLQKENIIDESGMPKERFSAEFPKEGPSILRIQQVVRGDSAAYFCASSPLNPGEGNNEQFFGPGTRLTVL.